Below, one TCR beta chain is given with its context. The specificity of this receptor is unknown. From each donor, a roughly 2.4 ml peripheral blood sample was collected into PAXgene tubes and kept at -80 degrees C. Without T cell sorting, total RNA was isolated from whole blood using the PAXgene blood miRNA kit on an automated QIAcube. Deep TCRalpha and TCRbeta repertoire profiling with unique molecular barcoding was performed on peripheral blood of monozygotic twin pairs concordant or discordant for inflammatory bowel disease. Smoking habits were recorded for all twin pairs, and each individual was classified as a current, former or never smoker. The CDR3 runs 11 amino acids, cysteine and phenylalanine included. No nucleotide data were recorded. The library was made by 5' RACE. Preparation of each TCR library used around 3.5 ug of total RNA. cDNA was synthesized with SMARTScribe reverse transcriptase in eight separate reactions per sample. During cDNA synthesis, template switching was used to introduce unique molecular identifiers that contained a 6-nucleotide sample barcode. TCRalpha and TCRbeta cDNA was amplified by two nested PCRs of around 16 and 10 cycles, with bead purification after each PCR. Before amplification, the cDNA was treated with uracil DNA-glycosylase and purified using the QIAquick PCR purification kit. The second PCR added Illumina TruSeq-compatible adapters along with sample-specific barcodes. TapeStation and Qubit were used to check library quality and concentration, and 4.5 to 6 ng of each library was pooled. Sequencing of pooled libraries was carried out on an Illumina HiSeq2500 single-index Rapid Run using 2 x 100 bp reads and custom sequencing primers. The authors processed their data as follows. MiGEC version 1.2.6 was used for UMI-based consensus assembly to correct PCR and sequencing errors. V(D)J alignment, clonotype assembly and CDR3 extraction were performed with MiXCR version 2.1.1. To normalise gene usage, clonotype sharing and MAIT/NKT TCR abundance, the top 1000, 10 000 and 20 000 clonotypes in each sample were analysed. After downsampling to 27 000 UMIs, diversity was calculated as the inverse Simpson index using the vegan R package. Paired Mann-Whitney U tests were applied to discordant twin pairs, with Benjamini-Hochberg correction for multiple testing. Reads reprocessed by TCRdb are summarized as one entry per CDR3 protein sequence, and DNA is absent. These V and J calls originate from TCRdb's pipeline instead of the authors' own analysis. The sample's clone listing holds approximately 300,000 distinct CDR3 sequences. The ten largest clonotypes hold 5.6% of the sample.

This record comes from a study of monozygotic twins with inflammatory bowel disease (dated by TCRdb to the late 2010s). Concerning the study at large: A total of 28 monozygotic twin pairs were included in the full study, comprising nine German pairs (four IBD-concordant, five IBD-discordant) and 19 IBD-discordant Danish pairs. Disease-associated traits were sought mainly through comparisons between IBD patients and their genetically identical healthy co-twins within discordant pairs. Each individual had, on average, about 151 000 unique TCRalpha sequences and 181 000 unique TCRbeta sequences available for analysis.

Study-level results and caveats: Compared with healthy twins, IBD patients shared fewer clonotypes with other individuals, and the difference was most pronounced in patients with signs of disease activity. Measured by the inverse Simpson index, TCRbeta repertoire diversity was lower in IBD patients than in their healthy co-twins. Different T cell subtypes could not be distinguished in the analysis. Repertoire similarity did not differ between concordant and discordant twins, possibly due to limited statistical power. The results gave no support for a single strong signal or clonotype linked to IBD. Background noise and inter-individual variability may have been introduced into the repertoires by the differing immunosuppressive treatments among patients.

The specimen sequenced was blood. This TCR was recovered from a human donor with ulcerative colitis or Crohn's disease, or a healthy co-twin of an affected twin (not recorded which). The sequence links TRBV12-3 or TRBV12-4 to TRBJ1-1; TCRdb indicates TRBD1, and absent DNA this call remains unverified. The CDR3 reads as follows: CASRIGQVAFF.